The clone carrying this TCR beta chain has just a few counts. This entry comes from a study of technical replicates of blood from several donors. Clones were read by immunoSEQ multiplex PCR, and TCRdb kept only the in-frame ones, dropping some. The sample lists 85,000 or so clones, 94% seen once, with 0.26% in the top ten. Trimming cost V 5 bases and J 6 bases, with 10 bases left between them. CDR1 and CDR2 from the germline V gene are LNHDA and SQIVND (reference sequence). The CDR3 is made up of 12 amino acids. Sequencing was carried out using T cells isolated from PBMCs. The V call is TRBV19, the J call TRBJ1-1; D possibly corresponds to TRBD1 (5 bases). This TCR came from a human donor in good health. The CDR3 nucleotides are TGTGCCAGTAGTGCGACAGCCTCTGAAGCTTTCTTT. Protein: CASSATASEAFF.